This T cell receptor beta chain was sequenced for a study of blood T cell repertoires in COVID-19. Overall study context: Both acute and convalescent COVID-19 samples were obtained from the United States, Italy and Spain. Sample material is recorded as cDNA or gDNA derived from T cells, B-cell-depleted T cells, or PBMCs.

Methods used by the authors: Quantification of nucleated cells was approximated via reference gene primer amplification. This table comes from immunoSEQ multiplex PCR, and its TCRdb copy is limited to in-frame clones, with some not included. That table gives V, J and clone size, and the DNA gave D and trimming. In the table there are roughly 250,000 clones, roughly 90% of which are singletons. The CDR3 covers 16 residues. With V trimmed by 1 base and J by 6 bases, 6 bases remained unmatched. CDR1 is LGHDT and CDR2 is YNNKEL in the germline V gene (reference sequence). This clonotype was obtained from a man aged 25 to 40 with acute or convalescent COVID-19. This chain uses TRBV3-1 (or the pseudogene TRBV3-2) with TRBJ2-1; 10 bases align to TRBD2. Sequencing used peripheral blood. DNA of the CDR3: TGTGCCAGCAGCCAAGGAAGCGGGGGGGCCCGCAATGAGCAGTTCTTC. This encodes CASSQGSGGARNEQFF.